This T cell receptor beta chain was retrieved from a study of T cell repertoires in cytomegalovirus infection. Comments on this clonotype: The antigen remains unidentified.

Study-level points and caveats: The study found HLA-C-restricted CMV-specific TCR beta clonotypes dominating the ex vivo response.

TCRdb passed the reads through MiXCR, listing each CDR3 protein once. The data contain hundreds of thousands of distinct CDR3 sequences, roughly 33% of them singletons. With 0 bases removed from V and 5 bases from J, the gap between germline ends came to 17 bases. The CDR3 loop spans 16 amino acids. Germline assignment: CDR1 SGDLS and CDR2 YYNGEE. The sample consisted of cultured PBMCs, taken from culture after CMV antigen stimulation. The origin of this receptor is a human donor in good health (CMV status not recorded). Some clones in this sample may be carry-over from other donors' samples. This rearrangement joins TRBV9 to TRBJ2-5; D is possibly TRBD2 (6 bases). CDR3 DNA sequence: TGTGCCAGCAGCGTAGCTACGAGCGGGCCAGGGGAGACCCAGTACTTC. Its translation is CASSVATSGPGETQYF.